These 30 T cell receptor beta chains were sequenced from one sample in a study of response to subunit inactivated influenza vaccine. Via MiXCR, TCRdb re-called the RT-PCR reads, giving one row per CDR3 protein. This sample has under 950,000 distinct CDR3 sequences, with 20% to 25% found just once. The sequences come from PBMCs from blood, collected 5 days after vaccination. These receptors were collected from a man aged 45-65 years who received an inactivated influenza vaccine.

The chain has TRBV2 and TRBJ2-1; D is ambiguous. Between the trimmed V and J ends, which lost 6 bases and 9 bases, there was a span of 18 bases. CDR3 size: 14 residues. From germline, CDR1 is SNHLY and CDR2 FYNNEI. The CDR3 bases are TGTGCCAGCAGCCCCATACTTTTTTCTTTTGAGCAGTTCTTC. Amino acid sequence: CASSPILFSFEQFF.

The chain employs TRBV6-1 and TRBJ2-3; 13 bases line up with TRBD2. The junction had 11 bases not matched to a gene; V was cut back by 6 bases and J by 2 bases. The CDR3 length is 18 residues. CDR1 MNHNS and CDR2 SASEGT come from the germline V gene. Written as DNA, the CDR3 is TGTGCCAGCAGCTCCACTAGCGGGAGGGCCTCCTACACAGATACGCAGTATTTT. Its protein is CASSSTSGRASYTDTQYF.

This clonotype showed up many times. The rearrangement joins TRBV29-1 to TRBJ2-3, with 9 bases aligning to TRBD2. Trimming at V came to 7 bases and at J to 1 base, leaving 0 bases not matched to a gene. CDR1 and CDR2 (germline): SQVTM, ANQGSEA. This CDR3 has 12 amino acids. The CDR3 coding sequence is TGCAGCGGGACTAGCGGCACAGATACGCAGTATTTT. Encoded protein: CSGTSGTDTQYF.

This clonotype was seen more than once but under ten times. The genes are TRBV4-3 and TRBJ2-7; TRBD2 is a possible D gene (5 bases). This CDR3 has 14 amino acids. The ends were cut back, 4 bases at V and 2 bases at J, with 12 bases in the middle. CDR1 and CDR2 (germline): LGHNA, YSLEER. CDR3 DNA: TGCGCCAGCAGCCCCCGGGAACAGACCTACGAGCAGTACTTC. As protein: CASSPREQTYEQYF.

This chain connects TRBV14 to TRBJ2-5; possibly TRBD1 for D (6 bases). The CDR3 consists of 13 residues. Between the trimmed V and J ends, which lost 1 base and 6 bases, there was a span of 9 bases. Germline CDR1 and CDR2: SGHDN and FVKESK. Here the CDR3 DNA reads TGTGCCAGCAGCCAAGCGCAGGGGCAGACCCAGTACTTC. It is translated as CASSQAQGQTQYF.

The J gene is TRBJ2-4, the V gene TRBV5-6; D remains unclear. V lost 4 bases and J lost 6, with 11 bases in between. The CDR3 is 13 amino acids. Germline CDR1 SGHDT, CDR2 YYEEEE. The CDR3 here is CASSPEAGNIQYF. CDR3 in DNA: TGTGCCAGCAGCCCTGAGGCCGGAAACATTCAGTACTTC.

The genes are TRBV15 and TRBJ1-6; D might be TRBD1 (6 bases). This CDR3 is 14 amino acids long. V lost 3 bases and J 9 bases, leaving 12 bases between the germline ends. The germline gives CDR1 LNHNV, CDR2 YYDKDF (reference sequence). The CDR3 DNA follows: TGTGCCACCAGCAGTACAGGGCAAGGTTCACCCCTCCACTTT. Its protein product is CATSSTGQGSPLHF.

There are a few counts of this clonotype. CDR3 sequence reads: CASSYSGQRNYGYTF. In DNA, the CDR3 is TGTGCCAGCAGTTACTCGGGACAGAGAAATTATGGCTACACCTTC. This chain connects TRBV6-5 to TRBJ1-2; 7 bases map to TRBD1. Trimming cost V 0 bases and J 5 bases; bases outside gene matches: 6. The CDR3 length is 15 residues. Per the germline V gene, CDR1 is MNHEY and CDR2 is SVGAGI.

This clonotype has just a few counts. The chain links TRBV12-3 or TRBV12-4 to TRBJ2-1, with D possibly being TRBD2 (6 bases). Trimming cost V 5 bases and J 7 bases, with 21 bases left between them. CDR3 size: 16 residues. In nucleotides, the CDR3 is TGTGCCAGCAGTCCTCCGGGACTCGAACTTCGGAATGAGCAGTTCTTC. Translating it yields CASSPPGLELRNEQFF.

This clonotype has ten or more counts. The CDR3 nucleotides read TGTGCCAGCAGCTTATTCCTTGGGGCTTTGGGAAACACTGAAGCTTTCTTT. This gives the protein CASSLFLGALGNTEAFF. The chain is built from TRBV11-2 and TRBJ1-1; a possible D gene is TRBD1 (5 bases). The CDR3 spans 17 residues. Germline CDR1 is SGHAT and CDR2 is FQNNGV. V shed 2 bases and J shed 2 bases, with 18 bases lying between them.

This rearrangement joins TRBV12-3 or TRBV12-4 to TRBJ2-5, with TRBD1 matching over 7 bases. The length of the CDR3 is 14 residues. Trimming at V came to 7 bases and at J to 5 bases, leaving 10 bases not matched to a gene. For the CDR3, the DNA is TGTGCCAGCACCGCGACAGGGACGACGGAGACCCAGTACTTC. It codes for CASTATGTTETQYF.

This clonotype was seen more than once but under ten times. The chain recombines TRBV29-1 with TRBJ2-3; 7 positions agree with TRBD2. This CDR3 region has 14 residues. V shed 5 bases, J shed 1 base, and the junction held 6 bases outside the gene matches. From germline, CDR1 is SQVTM and CDR2 ANQGSEA. CDR3 nucleotide sequence: TGCAGCGTTACGGGACTATGGGGCACAGATACGCAGTATTTT. Translated: CSVTGLWGTDTQYF.

This clonotype occurred many times. The rearrangement joins TRBV12-3 or TRBV12-4 to TRBJ2-5; no definite D call. Trimming shortened V by 6 bases and J by 4 bases, and 6 bases separated the two germline ends. CDR3 length: 11 amino acids. The CDR3 sequence is CASRNSETQYF. The CDR3 DNA follows: TGTGCCAGCAGGAATTCAGAGACCCAGTACTTC.

V and J are TRBV29-1 and TRBJ2-7, with D tentatively TRBD1 (6 bases). CDR1 and CDR2 from the germline V gene are SQVTM and ANQGSEA. The length of the CDR3 is 14 residues. Trimming removed 6 bases from V and 2 bases from J, with 17 bases in between. The CDR3 here is CSVLSRGTTYEQYF. For the CDR3, the DNA is TGCAGCGTCCTCTCGAGGGGGACAACCTACGAGCAGTACTTC.

This clonotype was detected ten times or more. J is TRBJ1-6 and V is TRBV20-1; D not resolved. CDR1 and CDR2 (germline): DFQATT, SNEGSKA (reference sequence). The CDR3 extends over 12 amino acids. The V and J ends lost 6 bases and 5 bases respectively, with 8 bases between them. The CDR3 reads CSANRDNSPLHF. The CDR3 nucleotides are TGCAGTGCCAACAGAGATAATTCACCCCTCCACTTT.

In its sample, this clonotype was seen a few times. The rearrangement uses TRBV27 and TRBJ1-1, with D perhaps TRBD1 (6 bases). This CDR3 spans 15 amino acids. Germline lookup yields CDR1 MNHEY and CDR2 SMNVEV (reference sequence). Trimming removed 5 bases from V and 4 bases from J, with 17 bases in between. The CDR3 region is CASSPSKGGGTEAFF. CDR3 bases: TGTGCCAGCAGTCCTTCTAAGGGGGGAGGCACTGAAGCTTTCTTT.

J is TRBJ2-2 and V is TRBV29-1, with a weak D call TRBD2 (5 bases). The CDR3 extends over 12 amino acids. Trimming left V 7 bases short and J 3 bases short, with 9 bases between. Germline-derived CDR1 and CDR2 are SQVTM and ANQGSEA. Here the CDR3 DNA reads TGCAGCGCGGGGAAGTACACCGGGGAGCTGTTTTTT. It translates to CSAGKYTGELFF.

In its sample, this clonotype was seen a few times. This chain connects TRBV6-2 or TRBV6-3 to TRBJ2-7, with D maybe TRBD1 (6 bases). CDR3 length: 15 residues. From germline, CDR1 is MNHEY and CDR2 SVGEGT. Trimming shortened V by 10 bases and J by 0 bases, and 19 bases separated the two germline ends. The CDR3 region has the DNA TGTGCCACCTCCAAGGGGGACGCGAGCTCCTACGAGCAGTACTTC. This sequence encodes CATSKGDASSYEQYF.

This clonotype has ten or more counts. The chain recombines TRBV12-3 or TRBV12-4 with TRBJ2-5; perhaps D is TRBD1 or TRBD2 (7 bases each). Trimming took 4 bases from V and 2 from J, leaving 17 bases between them. This CDR3 has 16 residues. The CDR3 loop is CASSSGGGGPQETQYF. In nucleotides, the CDR3 is TGTGCCAGCAGTTCAGGGGGGGGGGGCCCACAAGAGACCCAGTACTTC.

This clonotype was detected a few times. The genes are TRBV5-1 and TRBJ1-2, with TRBD1 identical over 12 bases. CDR3 size: 17 residues. Germline values: CDR1 SGHRS, CDR2 YFSETQ. V trimming: 3 bases; J trimming: 7 bases; junction bases outside the gene matches: 13. In DNA, the CDR3 is TGCGCCAGCAGCTCCCCCGGGACAGGGGGCGGCGTGAGTGGCTACACCTTC. It yields the protein CASSSPGTGGGVSGYTF.

This rearrangement joins TRBV5-1 to TRBJ2-2; 7 nucleotides line up with TRBD1. After removal of 4 bases from V and 2 bases from J, the junction contained 8 bases not matched to a gene. The CDR3 is 16 amino acids. Per the germline V gene, CDR1 is SGHRS and CDR2 is YFSETQ. CDR3 in amino acids: CASSPRGQPNTGELFF. The CDR3 nucleotides are TGCGCCAGCAGCCCGAGGGGACAGCCAAACACCGGGGAGCTGTTTTTT.

This clonotype has only one observation. The gene calls are TRBV7-9 and TRBJ2-2, with D tentatively TRBD1 (5 bases). Trimming cost V 9 bases and J 2 bases, with 7 bases left between them. Per the germline V gene, CDR1 is SEHNR and CDR2 is FQNEAQ (reference sequence). CDR3 length equals 12 residues. The CDR3 loop is CARTENTGELFF. CDR3 DNA sequence: TGTGCCAGGACAGAAAACACCGGGGAGCTGTTTTTT. The full variable domain, its missing parts supplied by reference TRBV7-9 and TRBJ2-2, is DTGVSQNPRHKITKRGQNVTFRCDPISEHNRLYWYRQTLGQGPEFLTYFQNEAQLEKSRLLSDRFSAERPKGSFSTLEIQRTEQGDSAMYLCARTENTGELFFGEGSRLTVL.

This clonotype was found many times. CDR3 protein: CSARDLREAGELFF. The CDR3 bases are TGCAGTGCTAGAGATCTGCGGGAAGCCGGGGAGCTGTTTTTT. This rearrangement joins TRBV20-1 to TRBJ2-2; TRBD2 is a possible D gene (6 bases). The CDR3 runs to 14 residues. V lost 0 bases to trimming and J lost 6 bases, with 11 bases between them. Germline V gene sequence: CDR1 DFQATT, CDR2 SNEGSKA (reference sequence).

This chain joins TRBV20-1 and TRBJ1-6; TRBD1 might be the D (6 bases). The CDR3 loop spans 13 amino acids. The germline V gene has CDR1 DFQATT and CDR2 SNEGSKA (reference sequence). The V end was cut by 4 bases, the J end by 7 bases, with 11 bases between. CDR3 in amino acids: CSAKGQPNSPLHF. The CDR3 DNA reads as TGCAGTGCTAAAGGACAGCCGAATTCACCCCTCCACTTT.

This clonotype was observed at least ten times. The chain recombines TRBV12-3 or TRBV12-4 with TRBJ2-3; no clear D. The V gene lost 2 bases and the J gene lost 0 bases, with 3 bases spanning the gap. The CDR3 is 13 residues long. The CDR3 nucleotides are TGTGCCAGCAGTTTAATCAGCACAGATACGCAGTATTTT. It codes for CASSLISTDTQYF.

Concerning this clonotype: With a much larger clone just one base away, this may be a read error. The V call is TRBV2, the J call TRBJ1-2; perhaps TRBD1 as D (6 bases). V was trimmed by 7 bases and J by 4 bases, leaving 10 bases between them. The CDR3 extends over 12 amino acids. CDR1 SNHLY and CDR2 FYNNEI come from the germline V gene. CDR3 amino acids: CASTQGTYGYTF. In nucleotides, the CDR3 is TGTGCCAGCACCCAGGGGACCTATGGCTACACCTTC.

This clonotype was seen a handful of times. The V and J genes are TRBV20-1 and TRBJ1-1; D ambiguous. V was shortened by 3 bases and J by 1 base, with 12 bases between the two germline ends. CDR1 is DFQATT and CDR2 is SNEGSKA in the germline V gene (reference sequence). The CDR3 totals 14 residues. The CDR3 bases are TGCAGTGCTAGCGCCGGACTTCGGAACACTGAAGCTTTCTTT. This encodes CSASAGLRNTEAFF.

This clonotype was counted only a few times. The CDR3 loop is CASSYSGGSTDTQYF. CDR3 coding DNA: TGTGCCAGCAGTTATAGCGGGGGGAGCACAGATACGCAGTATTTT. The gene calls are TRBV12-3 or TRBV12-4 and TRBJ2-3, with 10 bases matching TRBD2. After removal of 4 bases from V and 0 bases from J, the junction contained 1 base not matched to a gene. The length of the CDR3 is 15 residues.

This clonotype was observed a handful of times. V gene TRBV7-9 combines with J gene TRBJ2-5, with 7 bases matching TRBD1. V lost 5 bases, J lost 2 bases, and 14 bases stayed unmatched. The CDR3 covers 17 residues. CDR1 and CDR2 from the germline V gene are SEHNR and FQNEAQ (reference sequence). In nucleotides, the CDR3 is TGTGCCAGCAGCACCCGCCCCCTCCCACAGGGGCAAGAGACCCAGTACTTC. It codes for CASSTRPLPQGQETQYF. The variable domain in full, with the rest retrieved from reference TRBV7-9 and TRBJ2-5, is DTGVSQNPRHKITKRGQNVTFRCDPISEHNRLYWYRQTLGQGPEFLTYFQNEAQLEKSRLLSDRFSAERPKGSFSTLEIQRTEQGDSAMYLCASSTRPLPQGQETQYFGPGTRLLVL.

This clonotype was recorded a few times. The DNA of the CDR3 is TGTGCCAGCAGACGGGTCTCCTACAATGAGCAGTTCTTC. This encodes CASRRVSYNEQFF. The rearrangement links TRBV6-1 to TRBJ2-1; D is unresolved. Germline assignment: CDR1 MNHNS and CDR2 SASEGT. The CDR3 spans 13 residues. V lost 6 bases and J 0 bases, leaving 6 bases between the germline ends.